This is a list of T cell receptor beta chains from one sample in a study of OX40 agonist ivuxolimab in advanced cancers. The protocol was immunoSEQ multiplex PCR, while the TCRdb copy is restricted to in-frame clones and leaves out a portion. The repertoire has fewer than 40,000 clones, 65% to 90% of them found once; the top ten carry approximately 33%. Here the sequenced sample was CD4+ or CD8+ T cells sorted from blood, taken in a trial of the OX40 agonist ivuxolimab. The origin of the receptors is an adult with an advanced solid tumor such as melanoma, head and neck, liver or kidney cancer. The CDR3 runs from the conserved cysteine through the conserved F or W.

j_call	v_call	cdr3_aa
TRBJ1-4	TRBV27	CASSHTGSGEKLFF
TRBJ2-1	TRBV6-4	CASSEWDGYNEQFF
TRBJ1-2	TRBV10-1	CASSDLQGPNYGYTF
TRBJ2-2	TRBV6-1	CASNKAGGNTGELFF
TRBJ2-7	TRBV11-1	CASGLGSGTDYEEQYF
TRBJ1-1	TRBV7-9	CASSLGADRLEAFF
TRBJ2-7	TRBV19	CASSGSSGAYEQYF
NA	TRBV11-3	CASSLAGTITSYEQYF
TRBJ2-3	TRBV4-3	CASSQDPGLAGPNTDTQYF
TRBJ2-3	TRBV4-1	CASSVRPPIAPDTQYF